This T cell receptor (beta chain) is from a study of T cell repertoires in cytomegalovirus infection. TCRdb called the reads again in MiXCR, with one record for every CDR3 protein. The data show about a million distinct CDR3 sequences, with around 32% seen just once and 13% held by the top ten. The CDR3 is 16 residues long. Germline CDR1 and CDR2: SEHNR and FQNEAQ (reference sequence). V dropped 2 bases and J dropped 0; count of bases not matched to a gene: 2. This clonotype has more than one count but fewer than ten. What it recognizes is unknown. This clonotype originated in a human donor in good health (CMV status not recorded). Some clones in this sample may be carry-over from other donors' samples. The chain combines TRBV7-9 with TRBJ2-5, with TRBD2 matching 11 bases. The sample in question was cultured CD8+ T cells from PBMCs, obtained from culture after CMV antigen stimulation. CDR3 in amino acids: CASSLLAGGHQETQYF. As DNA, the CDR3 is TGTGCCAGCAGCTTACTAGCGGGGGGCCACCAAGAGACCCAGTACTTC.